The clone carrying this T cell receptor (beta chain) has just a few counts. The antigen is unknown. The source of the sample is a study of molecular identifiers for immune sequencing clone quantification. Study findings and constraints: Beyond 20 RNA copies, clones held over 97% of effector molecules, compared with under 1% in naive cells.

Previously described methods and listed TCR primers were used for bulk TCR libraries. Via MiXCR, TCRdb re-called the PCR reads, giving one row per CDR3 protein. The sample includes around 470,000 distinct CDR3 sequences, around 21% of them seen just once. Sorted inputs of about 17,000 to 1,100,000 cells, with 10%, 30% or 50% RNA, yielded naive CD8 libraries. Sorting selected naive CD8 T cells with a CD8+CD4-CCR7+CD45RA+ phenotype. This CDR3 region has 14 residues. V was clipped by 3 bases and J by 5 bases, with 13 bases between them. This TCR derives from a human donor in good health. Some libraries in this study had Jurkat cell RNA spiked in. The rearrangement joins TRBV12-3 or TRBV12-4 to TRBJ1-2; tentative D call: TRBD1 (5 bases). Sequenced input: naive CD8+ T cells from blood, with Jurkat cell RNA spiked in. Subset specified: FACS-sorted CD8+CD4-CCR7+CD45RA+ naive T cells. CDR3 in amino acids: CASSLFLQDYGYTF. DNA for the CDR3: TGTGCCAGCAGTTTGTTCCTACAGGATTATGGCTACACCTTC.